This T cell receptor (beta chain) emerged from a study of identical twins. Findings of the study overall: Sequences that were beta out-of-frame showed weaker excess twin sharing.

CDR3 length: 14 amino acids. Germline CDR1 MNHNS, CDR2 SASEGT. Between the trimmed V and J ends, which lost 7 bases and 2 bases, there was a span of 13 bases. In TCRdb, the 5' RACE reads were re-called with MiXCR into one record per CDR3 protein. The repertoire consists of 310,000 or so distinct CDR3 sequences, with more than 6.5% occurring once and the leading ten covering approximately 2.1%. A note on this clonotype: Its antigen remains unidentified.

This same sample was also taken into another study, of yellow fever vaccine responses in identical twins.

Sequenced: memory (CD45RO+) T cells sorted from blood. The genes are TRBV6-1 and TRBJ2-3; no reliable D call. This receptor was taken from a woman aged 18-29 years in good health. The CDR3 spells CASNRLPNTDTQYF. CDR3 sequence (DNA): TGTGCCAGCAACCGGTTACCTAACACAGATACGCAGTATTTT.